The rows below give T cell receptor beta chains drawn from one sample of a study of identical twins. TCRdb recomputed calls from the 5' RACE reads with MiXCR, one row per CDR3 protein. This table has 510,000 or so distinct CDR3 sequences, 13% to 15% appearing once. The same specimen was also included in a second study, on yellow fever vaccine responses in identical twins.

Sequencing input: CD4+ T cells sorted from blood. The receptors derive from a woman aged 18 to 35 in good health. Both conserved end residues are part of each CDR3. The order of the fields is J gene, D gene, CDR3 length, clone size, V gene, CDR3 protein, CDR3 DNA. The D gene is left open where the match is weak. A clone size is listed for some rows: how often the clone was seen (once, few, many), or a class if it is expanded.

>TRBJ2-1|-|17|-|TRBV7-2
CASSLVGGTYSGNEQFF
TGTGCCAGCAGCTTAGTAGGTGGGACGTACTCCGGGAATGAGCAGTTCTTC
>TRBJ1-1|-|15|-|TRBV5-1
CASSLEWGARTEAFF
TGCGCCAGCAGCTTGGAATGGGGGGCCCGCACTGAAGCTTTCTTT
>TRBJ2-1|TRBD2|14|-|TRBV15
CATGREGINNEQFF
TGTGCCACCGGGCGGGAGGGTATCAACAATGAGCAGTTCTTC
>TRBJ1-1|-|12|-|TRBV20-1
CSAARKDTEAFF
TGCAGTGCGGCTCGTAAGGACACTGAAGCTTTCTTT
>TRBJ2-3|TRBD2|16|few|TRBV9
CASRPAGTSGTDTQYF
TGTGCCAGCAGACCAGCCGGGACTAGCGGAACAGATACGCAGTATTTT
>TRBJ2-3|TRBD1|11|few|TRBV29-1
CSVTGGNTQYF
TGCAGCGTTACAGGGGGCAATACGCAGTATTTT
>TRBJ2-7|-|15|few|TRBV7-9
CASSLAGEISYEQYF
TGTGCCAGCAGCTTAGCTGGGGAGATCTCCTACGAGCAGTACTTC
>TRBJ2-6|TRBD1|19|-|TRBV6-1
CASSEIFGTAKSGANVLTF
TGTGCCAGCAGTGAAATCTTCGGGACAGCTAAATCTGGGGCCAACGTCCTGACTTTC
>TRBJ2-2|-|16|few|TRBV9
CASSVGPGMNTGELFF
TGTGCCAGCAGCGTAGGTCCAGGGATGAACACCGGGGAGCTGTTTTTT
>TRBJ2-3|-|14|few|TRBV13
CASSFGRAPDTQYF
TGTGCCAGCAGCTTTGGCAGGGCCCCAGATACGCAGTATTTT
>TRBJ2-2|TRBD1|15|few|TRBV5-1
CASSADRSYTGELFF
TGCGCCAGCAGCGCGGACAGGTCCTACACCGGGGAGCTGTTTTTT
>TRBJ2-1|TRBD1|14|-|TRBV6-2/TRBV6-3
CASSPRTGWNEQFF
TGTGCCAGCAGTCCCCGGACAGGGTGGAATGAGCAGTTCTTC
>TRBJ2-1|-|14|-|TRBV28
CASTSGGTNNEQFF
TGTGCCAGCACCTCGGGGGGCACTAATAATGAGCAGTTCTTC
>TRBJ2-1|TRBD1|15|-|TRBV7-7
CASSSGTGLLSEQFF
TGTGCCAGCAGCTCCGGGACAGGGTTATTGAGCGAGCAGTTCTTC
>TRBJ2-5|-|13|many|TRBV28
CASSLNQQETQYF
TGTGCCAGCAGTTTAAACCAGCAAGAGACCCAGTACTTC
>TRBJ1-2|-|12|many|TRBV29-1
CSVHIPSYGYTF
TGCAGCGTTCACATCCCGAGCTATGGCTACACCTTC
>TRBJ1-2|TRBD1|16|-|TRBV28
CASRKAADRGVNGYTF
TGTGCCAGCAGAAAGGCCGCAGACAGGGGGGTGAATGGCTACACCTTC
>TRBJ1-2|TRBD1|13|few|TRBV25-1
CASSDRGLGGYTF
TGTGCCAGCAGTGACAGGGGGCTCGGTGGCTACACCTTC
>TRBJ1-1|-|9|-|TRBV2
CASSENGFF
TGTGCCAGCAGTGAAAATGGTTTCTTT
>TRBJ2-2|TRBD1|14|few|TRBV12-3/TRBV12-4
CATKGQSNTGELFF
TGTGCCACCAAGGGACAGTCGAACACCGGGGAGCTGTTTTTT
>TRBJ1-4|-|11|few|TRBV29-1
CSGGYGEKLFF
TGCAGCGGGGGCTACGGAGAAAAACTGTTTTTT
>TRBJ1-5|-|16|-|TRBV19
CASSIMGAYSNQPQHF
TGTGCCAGTAGTATAATGGGAGCATATAGCAATCAGCCCCAGCATTTT
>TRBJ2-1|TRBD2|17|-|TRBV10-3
CAISESGGAGGVNEQFF
TGTGCCATCAGTGAGTCGGGGGGAGCGGGAGGCGTCAATGAGCAGTTCTTC
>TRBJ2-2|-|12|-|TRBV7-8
CASSKDRGELFF
TGTGCCAGCAGCAAAGATAGGGGGGAGCTGTTTTTT
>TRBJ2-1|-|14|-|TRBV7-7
CASSPNRGGNEQFF
TGTGCCAGCAGCCCTAACAGGGGAGGCAATGAGCAGTTCTTC
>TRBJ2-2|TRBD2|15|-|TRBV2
CASVPGLVPSGELFF
TGTGCCAGCGTCCCGGGACTAGTCCCATCCGGGGAGCTGTTTTTT
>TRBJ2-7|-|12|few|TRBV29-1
CSVEEGVYEQYF
TGCAGCGTTGAAGAGGGTGTCTACGAGCAGTACTTC
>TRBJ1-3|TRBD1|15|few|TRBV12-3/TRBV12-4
CASSWDRMLGNTIYF
TGTGCCAGCAGTTGGGACAGGATGCTTGGAAACACCATATATTTT
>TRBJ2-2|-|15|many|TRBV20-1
CSASSVAANTGELFF
TGCAGTGCTAGTTCGGTAGCGGCGAACACCGGGGAGCTGTTTTTT
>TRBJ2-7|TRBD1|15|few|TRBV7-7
CASSLFPGQGYEQYF
TGTGCCAGCAGCTTATTCCCGGGACAGGGATACGAGCAGTACTTC
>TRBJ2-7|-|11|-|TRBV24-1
CATSDFYEQYF
TGTGCCACCAGTGATTTCTACGAGCAGTACTTC
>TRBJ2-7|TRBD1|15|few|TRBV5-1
CASSLWDRGSGEQYF
TGCGCCAGCAGCTTGTGGGACAGGGGGTCGGGGGAGCAGTACTTC